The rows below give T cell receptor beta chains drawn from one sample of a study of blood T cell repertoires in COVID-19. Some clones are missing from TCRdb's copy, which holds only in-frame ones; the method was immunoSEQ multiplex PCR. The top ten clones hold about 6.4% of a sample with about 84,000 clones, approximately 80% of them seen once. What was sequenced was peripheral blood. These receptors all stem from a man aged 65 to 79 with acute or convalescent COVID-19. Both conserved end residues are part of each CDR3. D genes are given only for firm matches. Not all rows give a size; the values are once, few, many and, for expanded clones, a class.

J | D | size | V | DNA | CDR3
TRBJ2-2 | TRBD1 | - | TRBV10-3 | TGTGCCATCTCCGGACAGGAGAACACCGGGGAGCTGTTTTTT | CAISGQENTGELFF
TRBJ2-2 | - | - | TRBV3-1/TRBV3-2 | TGTGCCAGCAGCCCCGGGCCAGGGTCGGGCGGGGAGCTGTTTTTT | CASSPGPGSGGELFF
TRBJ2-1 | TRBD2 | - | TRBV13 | TGTGCCAGCAGCCCCCCCGTAGCGGGAGGAACCCATGAGCAGTTCTTC | CASSPPVAGGTHEQFF
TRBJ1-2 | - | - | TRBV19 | TGTGCCAGTAGTGCTAGTCCTTATGGCTACACCTTC | CASSASPYGYTF
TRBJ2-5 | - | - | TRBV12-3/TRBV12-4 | TGTGCCAGCAGTGCTACAGGGAAGACCCAGTACTTC | CASSATGKTQYF
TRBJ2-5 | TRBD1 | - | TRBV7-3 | TGTGCCAGCAGCTTAGGACAGGGAGTCCAAGAGACCCAGTACTTC | CASSLGQGVQETQYF
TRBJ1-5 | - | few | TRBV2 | TGTGCCAGCAGGTACAGGGGCAATCAGCCCCAGCATTTT | CASRYRGNQPQHF
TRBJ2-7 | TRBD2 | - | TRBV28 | TGTGCCACCGAACTAGCGGGAACCGTCTACGAGCAGTACTTC | CATELAGTVYEQYF
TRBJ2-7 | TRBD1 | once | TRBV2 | TGTGCCAGCAGTGGCCCGACAGGGGGTAGCTCCTACGAGCAGTACTTC | CASSGPTGGSSYEQYF
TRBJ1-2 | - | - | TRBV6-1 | TGTGCCAGCAGTGAAAGGGGCCCAGATGGCTACACCTTC | CASSERGPDGYTF
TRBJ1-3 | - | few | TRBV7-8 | TGTGCCAGCAGCTGGTCAGGGTCTAGAAACACCATATATTTT | CASSWSGSRNTIYF
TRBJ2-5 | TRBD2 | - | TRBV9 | TGTGCCAGCAGCGTAAACGCGGGGGGACAACAGTACTTC | CASSVNAGGQQYF
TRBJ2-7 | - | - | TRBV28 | TGTGCCAGCGAAGACAGCCTCACCTACGAGCAGTACTTC | CASEDSLTYEQYF
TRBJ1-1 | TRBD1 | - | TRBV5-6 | TGTGCCAGCACCGGGACAGGGGGGATGAACACTGAAGCTTTCTTT | CASTGTGGMNTEAFF
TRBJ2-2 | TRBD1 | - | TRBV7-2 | TGTGCCAGCAGCCTAACAGGGGGCATAGGGACCGGGGAGCTGTTTTTT | CASSLTGGIGTGELFF
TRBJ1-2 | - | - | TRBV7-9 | TGTGCCAGCAGCTTAAGGTCCGGGGAAGGCTACACCTTC | CASSLRSGEGYTF
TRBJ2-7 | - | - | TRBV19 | TGTGCCAGTAGTATAAGCGGGTGGAGCTCCTACGAGCAGTACTTC | CASSISGWSSYEQYF
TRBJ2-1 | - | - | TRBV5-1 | TGCGCCAGCAGCTTGGTGGGCCTAACCTACAATGAGCAGTTCTTC | CASSLVGLTYNEQFF